This T cell receptor (beta chain) is from a study of beta chain features in type 1 diabetes. Germline CDR1 and CDR2: MNHEY and SMNVEV (reference sequence). Trimming took off 3 bases at V and 1 base at J, with 6 bases between the two ends. The CDR3 runs to 13 residues. Expressed TCRB transcripts got sequenced, as all isolated RNA was reverse transcribed. TCRdb's table, derived via immunoSEQ multiplex PCR, lists solely in-frame clones and lacks some. Among about 320,000 clones listed, roughly 15% were seen once. The genes are TRBV27 and TRBJ1-1; a possible D gene is TRBD1 (5 bases). The sequence was obtained from a man aged 30 to 45 in good health. Sample: central memory CD4+ T cells from blood. CDR3 coding DNA: TGTGCCAGCAGTTTCGGGGGGAACACTGAAGCTTTCTTT. Translating gives CASSFGGNTEAFF.